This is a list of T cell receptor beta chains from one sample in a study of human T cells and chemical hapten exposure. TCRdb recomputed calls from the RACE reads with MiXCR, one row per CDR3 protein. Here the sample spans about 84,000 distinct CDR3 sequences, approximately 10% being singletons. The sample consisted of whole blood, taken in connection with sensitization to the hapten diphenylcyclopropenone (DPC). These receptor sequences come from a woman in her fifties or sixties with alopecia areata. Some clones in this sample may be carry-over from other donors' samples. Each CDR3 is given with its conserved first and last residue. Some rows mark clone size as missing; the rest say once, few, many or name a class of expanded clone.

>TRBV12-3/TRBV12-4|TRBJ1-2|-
CASSSSTDYGYTF
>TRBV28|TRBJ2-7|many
CAITGTVDHEQYF
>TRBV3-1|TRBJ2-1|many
CASSQAGGPYNEQFF
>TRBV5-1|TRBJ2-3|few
CASSLRSGRLTDTQYF
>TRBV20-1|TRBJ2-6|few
CSAPGGADSGANVLTF
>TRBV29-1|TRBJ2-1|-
CSVRTSGRFPRPEQFF
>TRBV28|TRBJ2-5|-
CASSLKSPGRVGETQYF
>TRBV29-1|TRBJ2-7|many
CSVDGSVEGGSYEQYF
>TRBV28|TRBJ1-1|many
CASSTGGLSEAFF
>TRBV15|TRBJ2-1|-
CATSRVGFPSGEQFF
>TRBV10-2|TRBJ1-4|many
CASSSGQGNEKLFF
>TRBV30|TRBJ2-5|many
CAWSVGTSLEETQYF
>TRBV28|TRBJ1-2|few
CASTTGSLLGYTF
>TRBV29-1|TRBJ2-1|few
CSAGAGTGRNEQFF
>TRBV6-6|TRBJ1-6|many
CASSRYLDSGNSPLHF
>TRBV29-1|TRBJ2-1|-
CSVSTVEQFF
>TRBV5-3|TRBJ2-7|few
CARSFSLSYEQYF
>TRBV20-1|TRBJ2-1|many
CSAQEGSSGDNEQFF
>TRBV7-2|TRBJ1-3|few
CASSLDRVGNTIYF
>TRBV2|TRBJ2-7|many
CASSDRTASSYEQYF
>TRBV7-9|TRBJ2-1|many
CASSLGLAEAEEQFF
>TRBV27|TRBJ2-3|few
CASSPQTLRDTQYF
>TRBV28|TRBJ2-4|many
CASSLPRGGNIQYF
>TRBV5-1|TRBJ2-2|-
CASSLEHTGELFF
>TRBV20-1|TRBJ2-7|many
CSALSGGPYEQYF
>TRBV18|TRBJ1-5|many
CASSSAGQGTNQPQHF
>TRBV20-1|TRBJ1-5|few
CSALNLRGPSNQPQHF
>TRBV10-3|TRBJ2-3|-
CAISERQAPDTQYF
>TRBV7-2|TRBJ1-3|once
CASGRDASGNTIYF
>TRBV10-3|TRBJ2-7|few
CAISGTGGPLSYEQYF
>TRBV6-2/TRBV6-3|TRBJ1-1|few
CASSYSTVNTEAFF
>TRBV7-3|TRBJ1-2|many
CASSLRRQAYGYTF
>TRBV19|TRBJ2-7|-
CASSIGATGVVQQYF
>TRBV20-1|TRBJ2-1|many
CSARDSGRVHEQFF
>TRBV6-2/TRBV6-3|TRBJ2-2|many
CASYWGKTGELFF
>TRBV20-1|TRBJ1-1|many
CSAQGAATEAFF
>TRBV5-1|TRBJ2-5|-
CASSFGTGLGETQYF
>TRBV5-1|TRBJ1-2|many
CASSLAVQKNGYTF
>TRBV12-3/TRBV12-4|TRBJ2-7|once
CASSPGLNYEQYF
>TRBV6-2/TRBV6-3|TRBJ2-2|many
CASSYSSRNTGELFF
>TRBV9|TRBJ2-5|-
CASSVEGSGQETQYF
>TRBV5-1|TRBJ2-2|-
CASSFIAGEGTGELFF
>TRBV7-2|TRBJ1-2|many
CASSPAGTANYGYTF
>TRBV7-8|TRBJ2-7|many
CASSDGQGSSEQYF
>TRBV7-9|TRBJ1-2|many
CASSPPEGGYTF
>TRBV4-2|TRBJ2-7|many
CASSQAGPYEQYF
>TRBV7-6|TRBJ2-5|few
CASSLVGTGETQYF
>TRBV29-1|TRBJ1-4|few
CSVQGVEKLFF
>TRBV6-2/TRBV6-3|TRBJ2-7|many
CASSYRERPYEQYF
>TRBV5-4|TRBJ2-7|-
CASSAKQALPYEQYF
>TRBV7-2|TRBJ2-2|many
CASRRGWGARTGELFF
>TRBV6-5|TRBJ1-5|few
CASRGTGKEPQHF
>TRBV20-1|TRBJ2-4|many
CSAQGTGVINIQYF
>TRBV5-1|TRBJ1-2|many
CASSLDNIPYGYTF
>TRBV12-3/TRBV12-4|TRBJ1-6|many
CASSFGASPLHF